This passage covers 28 T cell receptor beta chains from one sample sequenced in a study of blood T cell repertoires in COVID-19. Clones were sequenced by immunoSEQ multiplex PCR, and TCRdb holds only the in-frame ones, with some missing. The table shows 250,000 to 300,000 clones, with more than 80% occurring only once. The sequenced material came from peripheral blood. The source is a woman between 40 and 50 years old with acute or convalescent COVID-19.

This rearrangement joins TRBV19 to TRBJ1-5, with D perhaps TRBD1 (6 bases). There are 15 residues in the CDR3. Deletions cut 4 bases from V and 3 bases from J, with 13 bases between. Germline V gives CDR1 LNHDA, CDR2 SQIVND (reference sequence). CDR3 in DNA: TGTGCCAGTAGTACGACAGGAGGCCCCAATCAGCCCCAGCATTTT. This encodes CASSTTGGPNQPQHF.

In its sample, this clone was seen once. The rearrangement joins TRBV29-1 to TRBJ1-2; TRBD1 might be the D (5 bases). The CDR3 covers 17 residues. V was pared by 2 bases and J by 0 bases, with 19 bases between. The V gene's germline CDR1 is SQVTM and CDR2 ANQGSEA. CDR3 coding DNA: TGCAGCGTTGAACCCCGGGACTCATCTTTTTCTAACTATGGCTACACCTTC. It specifies CSVEPRDSSFSNYGYTF.

This rearrangement joins TRBV5-1 to TRBJ1-1, with TRBD1 as a possible D gene (5 bases). The CDR3 covers 13 residues. Per germline, CDR1 SGHRS and CDR2 YFSETQ. Trimming took 6 bases from V and 8 from J, leaving 17 bases between them. CDR3 residues: CASTQNRAGEAFF. CDR3 nucleotides: TGCGCCAGCACTCAAAATCGGGCAGGGGAAGCTTTCTTT.

The V gene is TRBV7-8, the J gene TRBJ1-2; the match to TRBD1 covers 10 bases. Germline CDR1 is SGHVS and CDR2 is FQNEAQ. The CDR3 has 13 amino acids. The J segment lost 8 bases and the V segment lost 6 bases, leaving 6 bases of the junction unmatched. The CDR3 nucleotides read TGTGCCAGCAGGGGGACAGGGGTGCAGGGCTACACCTTC. It specifies CASRGTGVQGYTF. The full variable domain, its missing parts supplied by reference TRBV7-8 and TRBJ1-2, is GAGVSQSPRYKVAKRGQDVALRCDPISGHVSLFWYQQALGQGPEFLTYFQNEAQLDKSGLPSDRFFAERPEGSVSTLKIQRTQQEDSAVYLCASRGTGVQGYTFGSGTRLTVV.

The chain recombines TRBV11-2 with TRBJ2-5; 9 bases are shared with TRBD2. CDR3 length equals 17 residues. V lost 6 bases and J lost 1; bases outside the gene matches: 12. Germline-derived CDR1 and CDR2 are SGHAT and FQNNGV. The CDR3 region has the DNA TGTGCCAGCAGACAAGACGCGGGGGGGCGACGCCAAGAGACCCAGTACTTC. Translating it yields CASRQDAGGRRQETQYF.

The chain joins TRBV12-3 or TRBV12-4 to TRBJ2-1, with 7 nucleotides matching TRBD2. This CDR3 spans 12 amino acids. V was clipped by 10 bases and J by 12 bases; unmatched bases: 12. The CDR3 region is CATPSGQLGQFF. The CDR3 DNA follows: TGTGCCACCCCTAGCGGACAACTGGGGCAGTTCTTC.

V is TRBV5-4 and J is TRBJ2-2; D might be TRBD1 (6 bases). The CDR3 contains 13 residues. Looked up from germline, CDR1 is SGHNT and CDR2 is YYREEE (reference sequence). The ends were cut back, 2 bases at V and 6 bases at J, with 8 bases in the middle. CDR3 sequence reads: CASSFSGAGELFF. Written as DNA, the CDR3 is TGTGCCAGCAGCTTCTCAGGGGCCGGGGAGCTGTTTTTT.

The J gene is TRBJ2-3, the V gene TRBV28; D ambiguous. CDR1 and CDR2 (germline): MDHEN, SYDVKM. The length of the CDR3 is 14 residues. The V end lost 3 bases, the J end lost 2 bases, and 9 bases lay between the germline ends. CDR3 in DNA: TGTGCCAGCAGTTTTGCAGGTACCACAGATACGCAGTATTTT. Amino acid sequence: CASSFAGTTDTQYF.

The chain combines TRBV23-1 with TRBJ1-5; D is possibly TRBD1 (6 bases). TRBV23-1 is sorted into the ORF group, with uncertain function. V was trimmed by 2 bases and J by 6 bases, leaving 11 bases between them. CDR3 length equals 14 residues. The CDR3 region is CASSQAGVRQPQHF. The CDR3 nucleotides read TGCGCCAGCAGTCAAGCAGGGGTGCGTCAGCCCCAGCATTTT.

In this sample, this clone turned up once. The chain has TRBV27 and TRBJ1-2; D is possibly TRBD1 (6 bases). Germline CDR1 and CDR2: MNHEY and SMNVEV (reference sequence). The CDR3 extends over 13 amino acids. V gave up 2 bases and J gave up 5 bases, with 9 bases separating them. In nucleotides, the CDR3 is TGTGCCAGCAGTTTAGGGGGGGCGTATGGCTACACCTTC. Its protein is CASSLGGAYGYTF.

The J gene is TRBJ2-1, the V gene TRBV2; D possibly corresponds to TRBD2 (6 bases). Per germline, CDR1 SNHLY and CDR2 FYNNEI. The CDR3 spans 16 residues. The ends were cut back, 10 bases at V and 0 bases at J, with 19 bases in the middle. This chain's CDR3 is CATSASGPSSYNEQFF. The DNA of the CDR3 is TGTGCCACCTCCGCGAGCGGGCCGAGCTCCTACAATGAGCAGTTCTTC.

Only a few counts were recorded for this clone. The rearrangement links TRBV27 to TRBJ2-7; D is possibly TRBD2 (7 bases). The CDR3 is 14 residues long. The germline CDR1 and CDR2 sequences are MNHEY and SMNVEV (reference sequence). V was clipped by 4 bases and J by 3 bases, with 13 bases between them. The CDR3 DNA reads as TGTGCCAGCAGTTCGGCGGGGGCTATCTACGAGCAGTACGTC. It yields the protein CASSSAGAIYEQYV.

The chain links TRBV7-9 to TRBJ2-1; D remains unclear. Per germline, CDR1 SEHNR and CDR2 FQNEAQ (reference sequence). CDR3 length: 15 residues. The V and J ends lost 6 bases and 5 bases respectively, with 17 bases between them. This CDR3 is CASRNIFDYDNEQFF. In DNA, the CDR3 is TGTGCCAGCAGGAACATATTCGATTACGACAATGAGCAGTTCTTC.

V usage is TRBV6-1 and J usage is TRBJ2-7; the D is unclear. Trimming cost V 2 bases and J 3 bases, with 11 bases left between them. The V gene's germline CDR1 is MNHNS and CDR2 SASEGT. The CDR3 extends over 14 amino acids. CDR3 sequence reads: CASSELETHYEQYV. Here the CDR3 DNA reads TGTGCCAGCAGTGAACTTGAGACACACTACGAGCAGTACGTC.

The gene calls are TRBV24-1 and TRBJ1-2; D is unclear. V was trimmed by 1 base and J by 7 bases, leaving 6 bases between them. Per germline, CDR1 KGHDR and CDR2 SFDVKD. This CDR3 has 12 residues. This CDR3 reads CATSDLSGGYTF. The CDR3 DNA follows: TGTGCCACCAGTGATTTATCCGGTGGCTACACCTTC.

The chain uses TRBV5-1 and TRBJ1-4; 7 bases line up with TRBD1. Trimming at V came to 1 base and at J to 8 bases, leaving 2 bases not matched to a gene. The V gene's germline CDR1 is SGHRS and CDR2 YFSETQ. The CDR3 spans 13 residues. This CDR3 is CASSLPTGEKLFF. As DNA, the CDR3 is TGCGCCAGCAGCTTGCCGACAGGGGAAAAACTGTTTTTT.

CDR3: CAISETGPAEHGYTF. The CDR3 coding sequence is TGTGCCATCAGTGAGACAGGGCCGGCAGAACATGGCTACACCTTC. The chain couples TRBV10-3 to TRBJ1-2; maybe TRBD1 (6 bases). The CDR3 covers 15 residues. Trimming pared 2 bases from V and 6 bases from J, leaving 16 bases between. CDR1 is ENHRY and CDR2 is SYGVKD in the germline V gene.

This chain joins TRBV12-3 or TRBV12-4 and TRBJ1-3; possibly TRBD1 for D (6 bases). There are 13 residues in the CDR3. V dropped 7 bases and J dropped 8 bases, with 15 bases sitting between them. The CDR3, as DNA: TGTGCCAGCACCCCGGGGGGCCCGGACACCATATATTTT. This gives the protein CASTPGGPDTIYF.

CDR3 amino acids: CAWTPQGFEAFF. Written as DNA, the CDR3 is TGTGCCTGGACCCCCCAGGGGTTTGAAGCTTTCTTT. The V call is TRBV30, the J call TRBJ1-1; D may be TRBD1 (6 bases). The V end was cut by 4 bases, the J end by 7 bases, with 13 bases between. Germline CDR1 GTSNPN, CDR2 SVGIG (reference sequence). This CDR3 has 12 amino acids.

This clone was counted only a few times. This sequence joins TRBV13 and TRBJ1-1, with 12 bases that match TRBD1. Germline assignment: CDR1 PRHDT and CDR2 FYEKMQ (reference sequence). This CDR3 is 16 amino acids long. Trimming cost V 5 bases and J 4 bases; bases outside gene matches: 8. The CDR3 here is CASSGTGGEGGTEAFF. CDR3 nucleotide sequence: TGTGCCAGCAGCGGGACAGGGGGCGAAGGCGGCACTGAAGCTTTCTTT.

In its sample, this clone was seen once. The rearrangement uses TRBV4-1 and TRBJ1-3, with 9 bases identical to TRBD1. The germline V gene has CDR1 MGHRA and CDR2 YSYEKL. V shed 10 bases, J shed 5 bases, and the junction held 15 bases outside the gene matches. The length of the CDR3 is 16 residues. In DNA form, the CDR3 reads TGCGCCACGTCCCACCCCCCCGGGACAGGGCGAAACACCATATATTTT. Its translation is CATSHPPGTGRNTIYF.

The CDR3 is CASSLGRNTDTQYF. The CDR3 DNA reads TGTGCCAGCAGCTTAGGGCGGAACACAGATACGCAGTATTTT. J is TRBJ2-3 and V is TRBV7-8; no reliable D call. Germline lookup yields CDR1 SGHVS and CDR2 FQNEAQ. The V end lost 1 base, the J end lost 2 bases, and 7 bases lay between the germline ends. The CDR3 covers 14 residues.

This clone came up a few times. The V gene is TRBV4-2, the J gene TRBJ1-2; TRBD1 matches 9 bases. The CDR3 sequence is 15 residues long. Looked up from germline, CDR1 is LGHNA and CDR2 is YNFKEQ. The V and J ends lost 1 base and 7 bases, in that order; junction bases with no gene match: 7. CDR3 in amino acids: CASSQVDRGWFGYTF. The DNA of the CDR3 is TGTGCCAGCAGCCAAGTGGACAGGGGCTGGTTTGGCTACACCTTC.

The J gene is TRBJ2-3, the V gene TRBV10-3; no reliable D call. CDR1 and CDR2 (germline): ENHRY, SYGVKD. Trimming removed 0 bases at V and 5 bases at J, with 6 bases between. This CDR3 is built from 13 residues. CDR3 region: CAISESLVDTQYF. CDR3 DNA: TGTGCCATCAGTGAGTCACTGGTAGATACGCAGTATTTT.

This chain connects TRBV6-5 to TRBJ2-5, with D perhaps matching TRBD2 (6 bases). Germline CDR1 and CDR2: MNHEY and SVGAGI. V was clipped by 11 bases and J by 5 bases, with 18 bases between them. The CDR3 consists of 13 residues. The DNA for the CDR3 is TGTGCCCACGGGAGAGGACCGAGTGAGACCCAGTACTTC. This translates into CAHGRGPSETQYF.

The CDR3, as DNA: TGTGCCACCAGTGGGACAGGGGAAGGGAATGAAAAACTGTTTTTT. It specifies CATSGTGEGNEKLFF. The V and J genes are TRBV24-1 and TRBJ1-4; 9 bases match TRBD1. The V and J ends lost 5 bases and 5 bases, in that order; junction bases with no gene match: 5. Germline values: CDR1 KGHDR, CDR2 SFDVKD. The CDR3 runs 15 residues.

The CDR3 coding sequence is TGTGCCAGCATCCCCAATGACAGGAACTATGGCTACACCTTC. This gives the protein CASIPNDRNYGYTF. The chain carries TRBV5-6 and TRBJ1-2; possible D gene TRBD1, 6 bases. Germline CDR1 and CDR2: SGHDT and YYEEEE. The V and J ends lost 6 bases and 2 bases respectively, with 14 bases between them. The CDR3 sequence is 14 residues long.

J is TRBJ2-5 and V is TRBV4-2, with 8 bases that match TRBD2. This CDR3 has 18 amino acids. V lost 1 base to trimming and J lost 5 bases; unmatched junction nucleotides: 15. The germline CDR1 and CDR2 sequences are LGHNA and YNFKEQ. CDR3: CASSQGGTGGPLRETQYF. The CDR3 DNA reads as TGTGCCAGCAGCCAAGGTGGGACGGGGGGGCCTCTACGGGAGACCCAGTACTTC.